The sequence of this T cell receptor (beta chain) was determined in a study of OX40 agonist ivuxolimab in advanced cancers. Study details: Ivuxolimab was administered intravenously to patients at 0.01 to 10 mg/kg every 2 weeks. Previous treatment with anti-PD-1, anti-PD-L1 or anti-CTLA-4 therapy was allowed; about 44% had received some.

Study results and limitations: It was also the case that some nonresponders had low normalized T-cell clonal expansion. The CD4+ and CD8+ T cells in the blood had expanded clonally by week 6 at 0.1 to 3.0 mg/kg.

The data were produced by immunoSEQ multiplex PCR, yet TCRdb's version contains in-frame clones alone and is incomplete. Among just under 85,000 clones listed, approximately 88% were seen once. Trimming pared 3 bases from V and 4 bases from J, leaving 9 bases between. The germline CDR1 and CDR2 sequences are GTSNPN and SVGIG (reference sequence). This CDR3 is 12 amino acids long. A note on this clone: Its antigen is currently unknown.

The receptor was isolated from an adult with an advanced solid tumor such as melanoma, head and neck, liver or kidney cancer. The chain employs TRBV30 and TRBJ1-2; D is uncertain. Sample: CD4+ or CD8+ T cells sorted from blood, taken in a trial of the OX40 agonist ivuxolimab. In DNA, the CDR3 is TGTGCCTGGAGCCTCCACGCCTATGGCTACACCTTC. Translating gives CAWSLHAYGYTF.